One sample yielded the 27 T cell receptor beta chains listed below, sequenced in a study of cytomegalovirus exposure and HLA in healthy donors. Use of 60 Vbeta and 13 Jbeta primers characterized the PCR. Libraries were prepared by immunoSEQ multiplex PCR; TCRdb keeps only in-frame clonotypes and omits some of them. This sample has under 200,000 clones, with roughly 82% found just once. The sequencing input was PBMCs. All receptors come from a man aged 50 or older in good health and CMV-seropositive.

For the CDR3, the DNA is TGTGCCAGCAGCCCCCGCGGGGACTCCAGCCAAGAGACCCAGTACTTC. It specifies CASSPRGDSSQETQYF. This chain links TRBV7-9 with TRBJ2-5; weak D call: TRBD2 (6 bases). CDR3 length: 16 amino acids. CDR1 is SEHNR, CDR2 FQNEAQ, per germline (reference sequence). V was shortened by 5 bases and J by 1 base, with 17 bases between the two germline ends.

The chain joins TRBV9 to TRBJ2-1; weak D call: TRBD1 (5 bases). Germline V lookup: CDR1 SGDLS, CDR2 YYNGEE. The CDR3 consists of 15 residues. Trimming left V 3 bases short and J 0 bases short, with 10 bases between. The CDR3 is CASSGDSGSYNEQFF. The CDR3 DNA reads TGTGCCAGCAGCGGCGACAGTGGCTCCTACAATGAGCAGTTCTTC. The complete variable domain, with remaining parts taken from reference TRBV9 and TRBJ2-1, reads DSGVTQTPKHLITATGQRVTLRCSPRSGDLSVYWYQQSLDQGLQFLIQYYNGEERAKGNILERFSAQQFPDLHSELNLSSLELGDSALYFCASSGDSGSYNEQFFGPGTRLTVL.

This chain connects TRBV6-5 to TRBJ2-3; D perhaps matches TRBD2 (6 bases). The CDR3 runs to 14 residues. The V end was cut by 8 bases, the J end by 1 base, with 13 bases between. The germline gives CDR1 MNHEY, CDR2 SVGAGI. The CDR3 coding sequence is TGTGCCAGCGAGGCTGGCGGGGGCACAGATACGCAGTATTTT. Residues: CASEAGGGTDTQYF.

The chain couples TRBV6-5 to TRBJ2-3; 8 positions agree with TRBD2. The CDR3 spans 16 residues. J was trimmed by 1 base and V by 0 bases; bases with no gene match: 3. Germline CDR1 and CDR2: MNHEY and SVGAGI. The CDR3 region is CASSYSRAGGTDTQYF. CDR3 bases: TGTGCCAGCAGTTACTCGAGAGCGGGAGGCACAGATACGCAGTATTTT.

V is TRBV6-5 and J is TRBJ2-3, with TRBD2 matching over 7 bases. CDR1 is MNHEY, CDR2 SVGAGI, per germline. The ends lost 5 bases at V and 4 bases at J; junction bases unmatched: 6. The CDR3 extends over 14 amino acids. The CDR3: CASSPGRRADTQYF. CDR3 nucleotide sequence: TGTGCCAGCAGTCCCGGGAGGCGGGCAGATACGCAGTATTTT.

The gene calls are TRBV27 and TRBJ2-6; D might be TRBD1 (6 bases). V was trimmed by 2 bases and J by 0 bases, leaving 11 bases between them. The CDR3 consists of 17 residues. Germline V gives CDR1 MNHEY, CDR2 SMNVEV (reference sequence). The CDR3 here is CASSLQGTTSGANVLTF. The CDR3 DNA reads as TGTGCCAGCAGTTTACAGGGGACAACCTCTGGGGCCAACGTCCTGACTTTC.

CDR3 nucleotides: TGCGCCAGCAGCCGCCGGGCAGGGGCGGATGAGCAGTTCTTC. It translates to CASSRRAGADEQFF. The chain employs TRBV5-1 and TRBJ2-1; D possibly corresponds to TRBD1 (6 bases). Germline V gene sequence: CDR1 SGHRS, CDR2 YFSETQ. With 4 bases removed from V and 8 bases from J, the gap between germline ends came to 16 bases. The CDR3 has 14 residues.

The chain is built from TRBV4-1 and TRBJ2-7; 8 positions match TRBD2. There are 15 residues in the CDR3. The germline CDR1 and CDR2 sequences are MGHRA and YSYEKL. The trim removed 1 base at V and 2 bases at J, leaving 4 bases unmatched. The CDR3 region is CASSQVAGITYEQYV. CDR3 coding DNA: TGCGCCAGCAGCCAAGTAGCGGGGATAACCTACGAGCAGTACGTC.

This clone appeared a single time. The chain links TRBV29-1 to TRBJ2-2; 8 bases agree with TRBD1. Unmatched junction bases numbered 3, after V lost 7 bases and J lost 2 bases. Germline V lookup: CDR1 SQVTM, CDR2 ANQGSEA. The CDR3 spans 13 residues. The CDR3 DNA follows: TGCAGCGGGGGACAGGTCAACACCGGGGAGCTGTTTTTT. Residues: CSGGQVNTGELFF.

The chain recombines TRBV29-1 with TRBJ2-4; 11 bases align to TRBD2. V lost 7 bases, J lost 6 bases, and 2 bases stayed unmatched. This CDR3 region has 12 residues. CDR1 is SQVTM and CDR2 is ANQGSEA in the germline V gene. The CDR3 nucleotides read TGCAGCGCGACTAGCGGGGTAAACATTCAGTACTTC. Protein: CSATSGVNIQYF.

CDR3 coding DNA: TGTGCCACCAGCAGAGATCCCGACAGCTCCAGAGGCACCTTC. Translated, it gives CATSRDPDSSRGTF. V gene TRBV15 combines with J gene TRBJ1-2, with D possibly TRBD1 on 5 matching bases. From germline, CDR1 is LNHNV and CDR2 YYDKDF (reference sequence). The CDR3 spans 14 residues. Trimming cost V 0 bases and J 13 bases, with 18 bases left between them.

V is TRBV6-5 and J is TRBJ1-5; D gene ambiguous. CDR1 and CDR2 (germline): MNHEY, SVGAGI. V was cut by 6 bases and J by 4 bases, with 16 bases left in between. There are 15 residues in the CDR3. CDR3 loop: CASRPPGGSNQPQHF. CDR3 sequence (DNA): TGTGCCAGCAGGCCCCCGGGAGGGAGTAATCAGCCCCAGCATTTT.

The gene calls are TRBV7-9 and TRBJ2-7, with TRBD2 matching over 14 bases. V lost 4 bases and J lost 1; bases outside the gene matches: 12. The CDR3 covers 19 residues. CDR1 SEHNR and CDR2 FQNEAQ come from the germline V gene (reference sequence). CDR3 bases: TGTGCCAGCAGCTCGGGACTAGCGGGAGCGAAGAACCGGTCCTACGAGCAGTACGTC. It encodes CASSSGLAGAKNRSYEQYV.

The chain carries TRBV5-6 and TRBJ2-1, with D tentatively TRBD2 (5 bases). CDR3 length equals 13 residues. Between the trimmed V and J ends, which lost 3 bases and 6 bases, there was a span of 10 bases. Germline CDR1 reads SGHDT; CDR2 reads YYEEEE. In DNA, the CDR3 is TGTGCCAGCAGCTCCAAGGGAGTCAATGAGCAGTTCTTC. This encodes CASSSKGVNEQFF.

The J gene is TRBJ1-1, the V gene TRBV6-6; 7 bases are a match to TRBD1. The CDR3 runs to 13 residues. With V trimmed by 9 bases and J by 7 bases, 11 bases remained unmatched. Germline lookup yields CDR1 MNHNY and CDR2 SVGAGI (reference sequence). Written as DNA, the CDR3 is TGTGCCAGTAGTAAACAGGGGCTTGGTGAAGCTTTCTTT. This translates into CASSKQGLGEAFF.

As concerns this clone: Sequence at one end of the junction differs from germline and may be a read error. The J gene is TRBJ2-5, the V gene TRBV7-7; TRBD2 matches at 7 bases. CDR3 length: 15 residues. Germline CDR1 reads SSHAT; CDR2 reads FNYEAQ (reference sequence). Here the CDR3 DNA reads TGTGCTAGCAGCTTAGGAGCGGGGAGGGAAGAGACCCAGTACTTC. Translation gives CASSLGAGREETQYF.

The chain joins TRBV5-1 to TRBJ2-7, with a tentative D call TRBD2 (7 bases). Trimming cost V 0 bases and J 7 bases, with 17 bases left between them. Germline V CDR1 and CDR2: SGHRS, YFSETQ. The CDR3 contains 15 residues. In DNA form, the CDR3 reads TGCGCCAGCAGCTTGGCCCCGGGGGGCGCGGGGGAGCAGTACTTC. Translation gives CASSLAPGGAGEQYF.

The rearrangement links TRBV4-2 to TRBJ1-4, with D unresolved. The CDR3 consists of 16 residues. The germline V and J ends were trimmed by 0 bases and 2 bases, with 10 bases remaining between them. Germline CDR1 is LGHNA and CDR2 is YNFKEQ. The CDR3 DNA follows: TGTGCCAGCAGCCAAGACGGGAGCAGGACTAATGAAAAACTGTTTTTT. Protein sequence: CASSQDGSRTNEKLFF.

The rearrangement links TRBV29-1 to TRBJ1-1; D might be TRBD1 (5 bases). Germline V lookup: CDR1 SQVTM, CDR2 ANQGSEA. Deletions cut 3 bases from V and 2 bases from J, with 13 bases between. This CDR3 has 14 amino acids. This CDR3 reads CSVDKSGVNTEAFF. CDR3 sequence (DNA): TGCAGCGTTGACAAGTCGGGGGTAAACACTGAAGCTTTCTTT.

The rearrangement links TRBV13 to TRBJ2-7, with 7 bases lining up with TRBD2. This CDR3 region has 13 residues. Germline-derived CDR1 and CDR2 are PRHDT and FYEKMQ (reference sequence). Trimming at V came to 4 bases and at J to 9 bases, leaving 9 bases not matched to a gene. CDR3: CASSSSGVQGQYV. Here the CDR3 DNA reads TGTGCCAGCAGCTCAAGCGGGGTCCAGGGGCAGTACGTC.

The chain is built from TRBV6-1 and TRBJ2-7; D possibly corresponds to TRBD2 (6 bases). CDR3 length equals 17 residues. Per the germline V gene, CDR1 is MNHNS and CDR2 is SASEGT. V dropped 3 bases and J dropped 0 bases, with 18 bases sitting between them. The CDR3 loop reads CASSEIFGGYGSYEQYV. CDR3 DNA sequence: TGTGCCAGCAGTGAGATCTTTGGAGGGTATGGCTCCTACGAGCAGTACGTC.

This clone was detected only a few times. In DNA, the CDR3 is TGTGCCAGCAGCGCCATTCAGGGGGGTGGAGAGACCCAGTACTTC. It translates to CASSAIQGGGETQYF. The gene calls are TRBV9 and TRBJ2-5; a possible D gene is TRBD1 (7 bases). Germline CDR1 and CDR2: SGDLS and YYNGEE. The CDR3 has 15 residues. Trimming removed 3 bases at V and 4 bases at J, with 16 bases between. Combining the CDR3 with reference TRBV9 and TRBJ2-5 gives the whole variable domain DSGVTQTPKHLITATGQRVTLRCSPRSGDLSVYWYQQSLDQGLQFLIQYYNGEERAKGNILERFSAQQFPDLHSELNLSSLELGDSALYFCASSAIQGGGETQYFGPGTRLLVL.

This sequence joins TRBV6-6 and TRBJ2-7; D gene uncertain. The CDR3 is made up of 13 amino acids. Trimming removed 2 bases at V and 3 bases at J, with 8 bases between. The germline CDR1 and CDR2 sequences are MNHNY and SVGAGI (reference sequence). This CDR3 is CASSYDQHYEQYV. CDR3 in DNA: TGTGCCAGCAGTTACGACCAGCACTACGAGCAGTACGTC.

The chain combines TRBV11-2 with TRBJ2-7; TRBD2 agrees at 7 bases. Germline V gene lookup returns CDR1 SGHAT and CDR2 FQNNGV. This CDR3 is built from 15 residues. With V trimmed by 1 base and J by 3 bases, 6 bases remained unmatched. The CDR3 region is CASSLVPSGVYEQYF. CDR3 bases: TGTGCCAGCAGCTTAGTTCCCAGCGGGGTCTACGAGCAGTACTTC. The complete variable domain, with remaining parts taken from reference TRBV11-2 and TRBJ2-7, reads EAGVAQSPRYKIIEKRQSVAFWCNPISGHATLYWYQQILGQGPKLLIQFQNNGVVDDSQLPKDRFSAERLKGVDSTLKIQPAKLEDSAVYLCASSLVPSGVYEQYFGPGTRLTVT.

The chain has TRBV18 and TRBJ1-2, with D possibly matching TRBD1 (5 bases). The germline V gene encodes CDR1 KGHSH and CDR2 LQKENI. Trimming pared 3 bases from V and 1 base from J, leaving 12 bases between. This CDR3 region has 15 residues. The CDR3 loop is CASSPGQGGNYGYTF. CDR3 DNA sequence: TGTGCCAGCTCACCCGGGCAGGGTGGTAACTATGGCTACACCTTC.

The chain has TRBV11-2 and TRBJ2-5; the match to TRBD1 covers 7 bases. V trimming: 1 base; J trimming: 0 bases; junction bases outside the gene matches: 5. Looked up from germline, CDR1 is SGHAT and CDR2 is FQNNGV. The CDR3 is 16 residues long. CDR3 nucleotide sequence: TGTGCCAGCAGCTTAGGATCAGGGGGACACCAAGAGACCCAGTACTTC. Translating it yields CASSLGSGGHQETQYF. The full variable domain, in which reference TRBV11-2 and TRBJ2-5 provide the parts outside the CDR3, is EAGVAQSPRYKIIEKRQSVAFWCNPISGHATLYWYQQILGQGPKLLIQFQNNGVVDDSQLPKDRFSAERLKGVDSTLKIQPAKLEDSAVYLCASSLGSGGHQETQYFGPGTRLLVL.

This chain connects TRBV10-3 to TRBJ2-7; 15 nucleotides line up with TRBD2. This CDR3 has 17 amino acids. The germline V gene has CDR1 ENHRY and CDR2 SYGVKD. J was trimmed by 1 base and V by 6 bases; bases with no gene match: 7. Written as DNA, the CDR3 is TGTGCCATCAGGGGGACTAGCGGGGGGCCTACTTCCTACGAGCAGTACTTC. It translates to CAIRGTSGGPTSYEQYF.